This T cell receptor (beta chain) was captured in a study of cytomegalovirus exposure and HLA in healthy donors. Vbeta (60) and Jbeta (13) primers were used in the PCR. TCRdb's table, derived via immunoSEQ multiplex PCR, lists solely in-frame clones and lacks some. This repertoire shows about 150,000 clones, 60% to 80% found once; its top ten account for 3% to 4.5%. Germline loops: CDR1 SGHNT, CDR2 YYREEE (reference sequence). V lost 4 bases to trimming and J lost 2 bases; unmatched junction nucleotides: 8. CDR3 size: 16 residues. Comments on this clone: Its antigen is unidentified.

Study-wide findings and caveats: There were 150 or so TCR beta chains listed as cytomegalovirus-associated. In an earlier analysis, about 87% or about 30%: the productive usage of most TCR beta V segments. The classifier was said to identify cytomegalovirus status with high specificity and sensitivity. A further, later analysis showed that HLA-associated TCR beta chains (compared with equally common others) were more clonally expanded.

This clonotype was sampled from a male donor in good health and CMV-seronegative. Sequencing input: PBMCs. The gene calls are TRBV5-4 and TRBJ2-3, with 9 bases aligning to TRBD2. CDR3 sequence (DNA): TGTGCCAGCAGCCCATCGACTAGCGGACTCACAGATACGCAGTATTTT. Protein: CASSPSTSGLTDTQYF.